Each of the 2 T cell receptor beta chains below was sequenced from the same sample in a study of T cells after yellow fever vaccination (dated by TCRdb to about 2019). Library preparation employed 5' RACE. The instrument given in TCRdb is Illumina HiSeq 2500. TCRdb passed the public sequencing reads through fastp at Q25 and MiXCR, retaining productive beta sequences. All rows with the same CDR3 protein become a single entry with the most common DNA and genes. A total of some 600,000 distinct CDR3 sequences appear in this sample, less than 20% of them only once. The ten largest clonotypes hold roughly 17% of the sample. This specimen's treatment or condition label, per the study, means: live attenuated yellow fever vaccine strain. Sequencing used PBMCs, obtained less than 6 days after the first yellow fever vaccination. All receptors derive from a man aged 18 to 29 who received the YFV17D yellow fever vaccine.

This clonotype has a handful of counts. V is TRBV9 and J is TRBJ1-1, with unresolved D. V was pared by 5 bases and J by 4 bases, with 15 bases between. The CDR3 length is 14 residues. CDR1 and CDR2 (germline): SGDLS, YYNGEE. The CDR3 coding sequence is TGTGCCAGCAGTATCGGACTAGGTAGCACTGAAGCTTTCTTT. It codes for CASSIGLGSTEAFF.

This clonotype has a handful of counts. V is TRBV7-3 and J is TRBJ2-1; 9 nucleotides line up with TRBD2. The germline gives CDR1 SGHTA, CDR2 FQGTGA. The length of the CDR3 is 15 residues. V was pared by 3 bases and J by 4 bases, with 4 bases of the junction left unmatched. The DNA for the CDR3 is TGTGCCAGCAGCTTCTCCGCGGGGGGGTACAATGAGCAGTTCTTC. It codes for CASSFSAGGYNEQFF.